This T cell receptor (beta chain) stems from a study of blood T cells in healthy people across ages. Study-level findings and limits: Estimated diversity, derived from one million T cells, was regarded as an underestimate. The fall in TCR beta diversity per million T cells was roughly linear with age.

Using a J-beta primer mix together with a sample-barcoded 5' primer, a second PCR was run for about 6 to 12 cycles. TCRdb itself ran the 5' RACE reads through MiXCR, one entry per CDR3 protein. The sample holds about 930,000 distinct CDR3 sequences; around 29% are singletons and the top ten take roughly 10%. This CDR3 has 11 amino acids. The germline V gene has CDR1 GTSNPN and CDR2 SVGIG (reference sequence). V was trimmed by 0 bases and J by 11 bases, leaving 10 bases between them. With regard to this clonotype: What it binds is unknown.

These data were likewise used in another study, on T cells of mothers and their children.

This rearrangement joins TRBV30 to TRBJ1-1; D is uncertain. Sequencing used blood. This receptor was taken from a woman in her 40s in good health. This chain's CDR3 is CAWSVLGLAFF. DNA of the CDR3: TGTGCCTGGAGTGTATTGGGGTTGGCTTTCTTT.